This T cell receptor beta chain was identified in a study of blood T cell repertoires in COVID-19. Across the study: Sources were T cells, B-cell-depleted T cells, or PBMCs; the material itself was cDNA or gDNA.

J lost 2 bases, V lost 5 bases, and 14 bases had no gene match. The CDR3 contains 17 residues. CDR1 MGHRA and CDR2 YSYEKL come from the germline V gene. As processed by the authors: Quantification of nucleated cells was approximated via reference gene primer amplification. Clones were read by immunoSEQ multiplex PCR, and TCRdb kept only the in-frame ones, dropping some. Clone size and V and J calls were adopted from that table, with D and trimming inferred from the DNA. The sample consists of around 38,000 clones, nearly 90% of them appearing once. What was sequenced was peripheral blood. The sequence derives from a man aged 60 to 75 with COVID-19, enrolled during active disease. The rearrangement joins TRBV4-1 to TRBJ2-7, with 8 bases matching TRBD1. The CDR3 region is CASSFRAGTGNTYEQYF. CDR3 bases: TGCGCCAGCAGCTTTCGCGCAGGGACAGGAAATACCTACGAGCAGTACTTC.